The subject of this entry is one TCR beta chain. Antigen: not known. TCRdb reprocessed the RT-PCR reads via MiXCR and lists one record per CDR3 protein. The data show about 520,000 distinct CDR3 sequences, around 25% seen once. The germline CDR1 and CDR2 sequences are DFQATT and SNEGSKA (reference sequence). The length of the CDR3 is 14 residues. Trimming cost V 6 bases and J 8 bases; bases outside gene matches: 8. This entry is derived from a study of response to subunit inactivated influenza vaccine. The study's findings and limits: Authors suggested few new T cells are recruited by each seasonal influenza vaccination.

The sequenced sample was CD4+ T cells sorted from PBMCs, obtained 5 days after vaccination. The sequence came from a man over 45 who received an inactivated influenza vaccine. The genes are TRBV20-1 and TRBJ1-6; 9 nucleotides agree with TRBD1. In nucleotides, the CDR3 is TGCAGTGCCGTGAGGGACAGGGATTATTCACCCCTCCACTTT. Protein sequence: CSAVRDRDYSPLHF.